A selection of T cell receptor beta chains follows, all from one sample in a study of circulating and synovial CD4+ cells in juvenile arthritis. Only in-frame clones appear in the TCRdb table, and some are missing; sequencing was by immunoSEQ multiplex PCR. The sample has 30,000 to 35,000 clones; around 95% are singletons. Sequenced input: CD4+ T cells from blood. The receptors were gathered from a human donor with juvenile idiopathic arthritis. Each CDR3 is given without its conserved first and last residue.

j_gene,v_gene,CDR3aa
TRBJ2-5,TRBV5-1,ASSLLVAGRETQY
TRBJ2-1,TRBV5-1,ASSPAGLGSHEQF
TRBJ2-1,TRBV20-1,SASESDFPF
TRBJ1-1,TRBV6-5,ASTPGVLNTEAF
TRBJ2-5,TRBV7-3,ASSSQTGEETQY
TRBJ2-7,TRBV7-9,ASSQETGPSYEQY
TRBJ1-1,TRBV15,ATSRDKLRNTEAF
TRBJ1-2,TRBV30,AWDRDRGSFGGYT
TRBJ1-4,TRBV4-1,ASSQAGGSWEKLF
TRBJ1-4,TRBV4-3,ASSQVGRAANEKLF
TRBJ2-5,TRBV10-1,ASSDGGKEETQY
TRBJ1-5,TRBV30,AWSARVGSQPQH
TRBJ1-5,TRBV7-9,ASSRTGGNQPQH
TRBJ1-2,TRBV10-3,AISDSGLGGYT
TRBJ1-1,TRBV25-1,ASVEGAGNTEAF
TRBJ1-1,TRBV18,ASSSQGRLDAEAF
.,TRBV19,ASSSPGKPTYEQY
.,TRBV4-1,ASSQAGTSGSVAYEQY
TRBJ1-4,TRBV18,ASSRDRGLYEKLF
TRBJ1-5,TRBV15,ATSSLFRVSQPQH
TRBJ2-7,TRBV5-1,ASNPGGTYEQY
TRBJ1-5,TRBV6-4,ASSDGESNQPQH
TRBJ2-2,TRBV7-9,ASSLRLAGGFGELF
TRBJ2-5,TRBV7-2,ASSPRDRGLSETQY
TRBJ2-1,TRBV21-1,AGAPTRNLFEQF
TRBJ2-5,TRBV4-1,ASSTPGLAGGPGRETQY
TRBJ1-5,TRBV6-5,ASRQEGQPQH
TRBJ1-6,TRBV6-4,ASSEWVGESPLH
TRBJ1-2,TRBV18,ASSPPGQGLNGYT
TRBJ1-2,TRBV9,ASSQGGAPNYGYT
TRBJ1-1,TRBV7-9,ASSSLRGGTEAF
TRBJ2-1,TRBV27,ASSLRNSEQF
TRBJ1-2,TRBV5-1,ASSPTGVRVLSSNYGYT
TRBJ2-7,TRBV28,ASGAGGGNEQY
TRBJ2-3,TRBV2,ASRASGTVPTDTQY
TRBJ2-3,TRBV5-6,ASSLGASSGFSDTQY
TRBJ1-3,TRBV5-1,ASSPEGPGNTIY
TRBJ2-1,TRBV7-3,ASSLSLTSGRANEQF
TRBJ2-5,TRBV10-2,ASADWAGFQETQY
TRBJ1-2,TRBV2,ASNTGQGSGYT
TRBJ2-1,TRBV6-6,ASSYGQYNEQF
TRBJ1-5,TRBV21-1,ASTNEAQH